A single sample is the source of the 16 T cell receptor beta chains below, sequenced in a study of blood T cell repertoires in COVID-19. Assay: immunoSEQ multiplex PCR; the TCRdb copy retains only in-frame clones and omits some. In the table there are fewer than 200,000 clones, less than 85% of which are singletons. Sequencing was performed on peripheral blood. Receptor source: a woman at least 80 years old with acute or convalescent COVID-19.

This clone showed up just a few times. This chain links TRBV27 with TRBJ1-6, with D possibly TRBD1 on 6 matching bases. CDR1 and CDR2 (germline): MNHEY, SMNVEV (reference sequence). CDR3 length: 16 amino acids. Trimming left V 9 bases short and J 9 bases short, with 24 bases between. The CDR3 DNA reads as TGTGCCAGTACTACCTTAGCGAACAGGGTTATTTCACCCCTCCACTTT. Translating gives CASTTLANRVISPLHF.

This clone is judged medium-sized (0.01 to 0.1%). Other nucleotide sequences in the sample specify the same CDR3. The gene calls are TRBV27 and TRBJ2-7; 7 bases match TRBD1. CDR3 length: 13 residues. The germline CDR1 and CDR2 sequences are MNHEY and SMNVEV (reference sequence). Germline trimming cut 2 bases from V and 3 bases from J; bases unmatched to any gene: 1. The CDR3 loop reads CASSLRQGYEQYF. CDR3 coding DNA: TGTGCCAGCAGTTTAAGACAGGGCTACGAGCAGTACTTC.

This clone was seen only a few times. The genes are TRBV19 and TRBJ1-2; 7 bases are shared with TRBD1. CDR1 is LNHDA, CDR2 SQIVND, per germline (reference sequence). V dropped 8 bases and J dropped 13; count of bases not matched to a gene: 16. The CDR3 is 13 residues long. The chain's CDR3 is CASGAWTGPGGTF. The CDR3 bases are TGTGCCAGTGGGGCATGGACAGGCCCCGGTGGCACCTTC. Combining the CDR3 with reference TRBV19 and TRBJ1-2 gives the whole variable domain DGGITQSPKYLFRKEGQNVTLSCEQNLNHDAMYWYRQDPGQGLRLIYYSQIVNDFQKGDIAEGYSVSREKKESFPLTVTSAQKNPTAFYLCASGAWTGPGGTFGSGTRLTVV.

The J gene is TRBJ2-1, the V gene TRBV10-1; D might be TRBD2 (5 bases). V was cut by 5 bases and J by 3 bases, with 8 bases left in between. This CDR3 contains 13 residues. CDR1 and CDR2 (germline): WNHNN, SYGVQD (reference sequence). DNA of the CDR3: TGCGCCAGCAGTACCGGGATCTACAATGAGCAGTTCTTC. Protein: CASSTGIYNEQFF.

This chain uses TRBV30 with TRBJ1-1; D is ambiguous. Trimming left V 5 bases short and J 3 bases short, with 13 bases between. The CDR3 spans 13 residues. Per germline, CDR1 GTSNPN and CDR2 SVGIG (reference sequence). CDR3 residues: CAWRRETYTEAFF. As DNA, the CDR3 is TGTGCCTGGCGTCGGGAGACCTACACTGAAGCTTTCTTT. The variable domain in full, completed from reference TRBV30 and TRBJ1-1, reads SQTIHQWPATLVQPVGSPLSLECTVEGTSNPNLYWYRQAAGRGLQLLFYSVGIGQISSEVPQNLSASRPQDRQFILSSKKLLLSDSGFYLCAWRRETYTEAFFGQGTRLTVV.

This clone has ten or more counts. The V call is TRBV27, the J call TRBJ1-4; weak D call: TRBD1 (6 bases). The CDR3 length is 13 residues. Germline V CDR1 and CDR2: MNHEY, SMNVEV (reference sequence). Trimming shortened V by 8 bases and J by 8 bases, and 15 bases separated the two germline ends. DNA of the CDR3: TGTGCCAGCCTTGGACAGAACGAGGAAAAACTGTTTTTT. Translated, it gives CASLGQNEEKLFF.

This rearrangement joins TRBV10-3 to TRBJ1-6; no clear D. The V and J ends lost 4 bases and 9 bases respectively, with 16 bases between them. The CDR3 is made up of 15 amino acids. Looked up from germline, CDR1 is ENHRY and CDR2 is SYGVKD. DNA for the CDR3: TGTGCCATCAGTGGGGCCGGGAGGCCGATTTCACCCCTCCACTTT. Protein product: CAISGAGRPISPLHF.

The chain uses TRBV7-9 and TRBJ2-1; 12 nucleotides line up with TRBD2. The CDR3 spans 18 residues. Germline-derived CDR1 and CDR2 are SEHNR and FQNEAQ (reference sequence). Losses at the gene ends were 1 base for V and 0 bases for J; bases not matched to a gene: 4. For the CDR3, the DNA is TGTGCCAGCAGCTTAGAACTAGCGGGAGGTATCTCCTACAATGAGCAGTTCTTC. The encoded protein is CASSLELAGGISYNEQFF.

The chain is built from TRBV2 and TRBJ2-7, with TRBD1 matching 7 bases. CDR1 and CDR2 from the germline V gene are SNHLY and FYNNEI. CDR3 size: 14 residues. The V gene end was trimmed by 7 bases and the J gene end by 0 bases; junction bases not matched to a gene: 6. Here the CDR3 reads CASKTQGSSYEQYF. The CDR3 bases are TGTGCCAGCAAAACACAGGGGAGCTCCTACGAGCAGTACTTC.

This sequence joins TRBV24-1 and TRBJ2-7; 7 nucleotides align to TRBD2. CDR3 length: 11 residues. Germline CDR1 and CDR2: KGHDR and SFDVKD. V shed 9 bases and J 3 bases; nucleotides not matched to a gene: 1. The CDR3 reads CATGLVYEQYF. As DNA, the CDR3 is TGTGCCACCGGACTAGTCTACGAGCAGTACTTC.

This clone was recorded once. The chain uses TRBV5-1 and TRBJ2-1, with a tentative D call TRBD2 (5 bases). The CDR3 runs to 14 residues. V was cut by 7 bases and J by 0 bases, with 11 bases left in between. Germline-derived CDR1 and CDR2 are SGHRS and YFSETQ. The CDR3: CASSLEVSYNEQFF. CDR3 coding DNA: TGCGCCAGCTCCCTGGAGGTCTCCTACAATGAGCAGTTCTTC.

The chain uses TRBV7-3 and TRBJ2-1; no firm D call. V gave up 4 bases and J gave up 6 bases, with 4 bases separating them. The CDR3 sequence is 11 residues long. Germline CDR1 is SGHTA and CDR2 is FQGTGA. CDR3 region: CASSSINEQFF. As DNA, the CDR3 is TGTGCCAGCAGCTCCATCAATGAGCAGTTCTTC. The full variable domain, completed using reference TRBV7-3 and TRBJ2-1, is GAGVSQTPSNKVTEKGKYVELRCDPISGHTALYWYRQSLGQGPEFLIYFQGTGAADDSGLPNDRFFAVRPEGSVSTLKIQRTERGDSAVYLCASSSINEQFFGPGTRLTVL.

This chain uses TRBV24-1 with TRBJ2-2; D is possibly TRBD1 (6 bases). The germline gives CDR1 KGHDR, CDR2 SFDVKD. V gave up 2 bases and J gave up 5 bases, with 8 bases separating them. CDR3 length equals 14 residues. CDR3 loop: CATSDSGVTGELFF. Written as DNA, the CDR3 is TGTGCCACCAGTGATTCAGGGGTGACCGGGGAGCTGTTTTTT.

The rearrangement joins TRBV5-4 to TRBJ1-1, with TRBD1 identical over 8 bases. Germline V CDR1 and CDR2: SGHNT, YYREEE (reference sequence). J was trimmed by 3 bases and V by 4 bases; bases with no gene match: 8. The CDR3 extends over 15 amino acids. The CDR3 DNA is TGTGCCAGCAGCATAAACCCGGGACAGGACACTGAAGCTTTCTTT. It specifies CASSINPGQDTEAFF.

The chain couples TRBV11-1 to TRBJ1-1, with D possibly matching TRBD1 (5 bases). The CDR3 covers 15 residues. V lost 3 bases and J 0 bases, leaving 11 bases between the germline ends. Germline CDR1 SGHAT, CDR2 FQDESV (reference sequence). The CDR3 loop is CASSFGEDMNTEAFF. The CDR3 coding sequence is TGTGCCAGCAGCTTTGGGGAGGACATGAACACTGAAGCTTTCTTT.

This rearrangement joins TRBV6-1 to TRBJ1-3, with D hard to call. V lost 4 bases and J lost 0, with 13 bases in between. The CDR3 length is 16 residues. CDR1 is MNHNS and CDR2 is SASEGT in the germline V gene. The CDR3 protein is CASSAGSVSSGNTIYF. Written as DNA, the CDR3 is TGTGCCAGCAGTGCGGGTTCGGTGAGCTCTGGAAACACCATATATTTT.